This is a list of T cell receptor beta chains from one sample in a study of cytomegalovirus exposure and HLA in healthy donors. Method: immunoSEQ multiplex PCR; TCRdb's copy keeps in-frame clones and lacks some. This sample yields around 150,000 clones, of which 70% to 90% are seen a single time; almost 3% belongs to the top ten. The sample comprised PBMCs. The receptors come from a man younger than 35 in good health and CMV-seronegative. Each CDR3 is given with its conserved first and last residue. A D gene is named only where the DNA matches it firmly. Part of the rows lack a size; the others show once, few, many or a class for expanded clones.

j_call v_call clone_size d_call cdr3_aa cdr3_nt
TRBJ2-1 TRBV7-2 . . CASSSRGGGNEQFF TGTGCCAGCAGCTCCCGCGGGGGCGGCAATGAGCAGTTCTTC
TRBJ2-3 TRBV5-1 . TRBD1 CASSPNRGPSTDTQYF TGCGCCAGCAGCCCGAATAGGGGGCCCAGCACAGATACGCAGTATTTT
TRBJ1-6 TRBV7-8 few . CASSLGLTEGDSPLHF TGTGCCAGCAGCTTAGGTTTAACGGAAGGGGATTCACCCCTCCACTTT
TRBJ2-1 TRBV4-1 . . CASSQDEVVAWNEQFF TGCGCCAGCAGCCAAGACGAAGTGGTAGCCTGGAATGAGCAGTTCTTC
TRBJ2-1 TRBV27 few TRBD2 CASILAGAFGEQFF TGTGCCAGCATTCTAGCGGGAGCTTTTGGTGAGCAGTTCTTC
TRBJ2-2 TRBV6-5 . TRBD1 CASSQTGGHTGELFF TGTGCCAGCAGTCAAACAGGGGGGCACACCGGGGAGCTGTTTTTT
TRBJ2-1 TRBV7-9 . . CASSQGQRNEQFF TGTGCCAGCAGCCAGGGACAAAGGAATGAGCAGTTCTTC
TRBJ2-3 TRBV4-1 . . CASSQFRGTDTQYF TGCGCCAGCAGCCAGTTCCGGGGGACCGATACGCAGTATTTT
TRBJ2-2 TRBV29-1 . . CSATGSAGELFF TGCAGCGCCACAGGGTCTGCCGGGGAGCTGTTTTTT
TRBJ2-1 TRBV6-5 . TRBD1 CASSSSQGARNEQFF TGTGCCAGCAGTTCCTCGCAGGGGGCGCGGAATGAGCAGTTCTTC